The sequence of this T cell receptor (beta chain) was determined in a study of T cell responses to AZD1222 COVID-19 vaccine. This CDR3 spans 12 amino acids. The germline V and J ends were trimmed by 1 base and 7 bases, with 7 bases remaining between them. Germline CDR1 LGHNA, CDR2 YNFKEQ. Clones were sequenced by immunoSEQ multiplex PCR, and TCRdb holds only the in-frame ones, with some missing. Of about 170,000 clones in the sample, just over 90% are singletons; the top ten hold 3.9%. Notes on this clone: The target antigen is unknown.

Overall study findings and caveats: None of the repertoires were sampled until the peak T cell response had passed.

The chain links TRBV4-2 to TRBJ1-2; D remains ambiguous. The sample consisted of peripheral blood, taken on day 0 of AZD1222 vaccination. The receptor was isolated from an adult in good health. CDR3 region: CASSQVVSGYTF. The CDR3 DNA reads TGTGCCAGCAGCCAAGTGGTCAGTGGCTACACCTTC.